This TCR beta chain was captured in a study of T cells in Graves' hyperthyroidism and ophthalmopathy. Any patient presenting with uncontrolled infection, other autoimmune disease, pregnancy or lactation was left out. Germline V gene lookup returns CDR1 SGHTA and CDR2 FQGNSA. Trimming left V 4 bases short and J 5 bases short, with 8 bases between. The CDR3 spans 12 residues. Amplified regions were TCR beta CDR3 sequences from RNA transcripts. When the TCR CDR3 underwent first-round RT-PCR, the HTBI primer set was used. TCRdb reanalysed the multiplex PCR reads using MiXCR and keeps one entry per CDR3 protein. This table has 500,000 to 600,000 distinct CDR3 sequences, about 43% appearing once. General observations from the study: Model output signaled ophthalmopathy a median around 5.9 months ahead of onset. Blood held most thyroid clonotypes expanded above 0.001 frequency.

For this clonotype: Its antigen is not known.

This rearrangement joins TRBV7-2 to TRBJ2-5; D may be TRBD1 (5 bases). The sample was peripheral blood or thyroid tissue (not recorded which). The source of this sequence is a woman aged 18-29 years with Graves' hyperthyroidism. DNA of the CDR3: TGTGCCAGCAGCTCCCACAGGGAGACCCAGTACTTC. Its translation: CASSSHRETQYF.